Described below is a single TCR beta chain sequence and its context. What it binds is not known. The protocol was immunoSEQ multiplex PCR, while the TCRdb copy is restricted to in-frame clones and leaves out a portion. This repertoire shows about 1,900,000 clones, about 95% found once; its top ten account for around 1%. CDR3 length: 13 amino acids. The V gene end was trimmed by 8 bases and the J gene end by 5 bases; junction bases not matched to a gene: 7. The germline V gene has CDR1 SGHTA and CDR2 FQGNSA. Naivety among CD8 cells was defined by CD45RO negativity and positive CCR7 selection, thereby excluding terminally differentiated effector memory CD45RA+ cells. Every donor was a Caucasian adult from Nashville, Tennessee. This sample was included in a study of shared clonotypes between healthy human individuals. Study-wide points: Donors were few, which limited the genetic and exposure-history diversity represented.

The sample comprised naive CD8+ T cells sorted from blood. The sequence was obtained from a man younger than 30 in good health. The rearrangement uses TRBV7-2 and TRBJ2-5, with 8 positions matching TRBD1. CDR3 sequence: CASEDRGVETQYF. DNA of the CDR3: TGTGCCAGCGAAGACAGGGGTGTGGAGACCCAGTACTTC.